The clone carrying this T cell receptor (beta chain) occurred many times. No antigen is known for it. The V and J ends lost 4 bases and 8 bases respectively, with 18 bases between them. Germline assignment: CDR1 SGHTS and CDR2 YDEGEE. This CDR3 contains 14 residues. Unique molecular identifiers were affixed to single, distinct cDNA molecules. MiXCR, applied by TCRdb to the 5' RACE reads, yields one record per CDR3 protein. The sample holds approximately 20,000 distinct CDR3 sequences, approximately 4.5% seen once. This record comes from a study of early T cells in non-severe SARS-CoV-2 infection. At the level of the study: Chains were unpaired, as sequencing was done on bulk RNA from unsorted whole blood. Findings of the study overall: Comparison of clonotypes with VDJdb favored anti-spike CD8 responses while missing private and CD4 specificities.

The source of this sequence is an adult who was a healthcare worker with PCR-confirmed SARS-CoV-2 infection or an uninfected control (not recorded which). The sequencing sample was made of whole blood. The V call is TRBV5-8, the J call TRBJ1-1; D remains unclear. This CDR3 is CASSPEGLAEEAFF. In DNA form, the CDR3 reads TGTGCCAGCAGCCCGGAGGGTTTGGCTGAGGAAGCTTTCTTT.